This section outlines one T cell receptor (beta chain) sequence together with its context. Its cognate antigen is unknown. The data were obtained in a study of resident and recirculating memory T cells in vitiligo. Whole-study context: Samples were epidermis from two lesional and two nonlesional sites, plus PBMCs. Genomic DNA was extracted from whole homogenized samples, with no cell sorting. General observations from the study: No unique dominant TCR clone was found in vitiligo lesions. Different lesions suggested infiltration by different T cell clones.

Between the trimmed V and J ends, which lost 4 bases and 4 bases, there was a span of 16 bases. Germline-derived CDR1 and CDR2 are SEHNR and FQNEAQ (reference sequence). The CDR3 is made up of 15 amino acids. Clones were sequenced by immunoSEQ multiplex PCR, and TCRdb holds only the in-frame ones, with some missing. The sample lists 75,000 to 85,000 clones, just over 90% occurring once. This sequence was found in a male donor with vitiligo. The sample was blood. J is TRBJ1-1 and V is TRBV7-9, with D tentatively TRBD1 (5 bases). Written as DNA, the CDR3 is TGTGCCAGCAGCTCCACCCATAGCGGGGGCACTGAAGCTTTCTTT. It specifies CASSSTHSGGTEAFF.